This TCR beta chain was sequenced for a study of T cell responses to AZD1222 COVID-19 vaccine. The CDR3 extends over 13 amino acids. The V and J ends lost 7 bases and 1 base respectively, with 10 bases between them. Germline CDR1 MDHEN, CDR2 SYDVKM. Sequencing was performed with immunoSEQ multiplex PCR; in TCRdb, only in-frame clones are kept and a portion is missing. The repertoire has about 140,000 clones, 90% to 95% of them found once; the top ten carry under 1.5%. The sequence was obtained from an adult who received the AZD1222 COVID-19 vaccine. The input for sequencing was peripheral blood, taken 28 days after the second AZD1222 dose. The V gene is TRBV28, the J gene TRBJ1-1; D gene ambiguous. The CDR3 sequence is CASTAAGNTEAFF. The CDR3 nucleotides are TGTGCCAGCACGGCGGCAGGGAACACTGAAGCTTTCTTT.